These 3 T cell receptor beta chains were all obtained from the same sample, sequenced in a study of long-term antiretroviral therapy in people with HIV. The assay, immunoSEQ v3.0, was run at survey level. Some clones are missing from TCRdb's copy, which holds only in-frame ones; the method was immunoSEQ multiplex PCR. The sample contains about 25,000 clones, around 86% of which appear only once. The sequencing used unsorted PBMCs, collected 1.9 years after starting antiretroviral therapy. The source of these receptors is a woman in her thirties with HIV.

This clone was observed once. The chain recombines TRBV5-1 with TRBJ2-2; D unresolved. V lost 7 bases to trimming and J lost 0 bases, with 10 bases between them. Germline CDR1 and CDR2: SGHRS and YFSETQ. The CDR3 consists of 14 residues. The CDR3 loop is CASAADPNTGELFF. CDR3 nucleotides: TGCGCCAGCGCGGCGGACCCGAACACCGGGGAGCTGTTTTTT.

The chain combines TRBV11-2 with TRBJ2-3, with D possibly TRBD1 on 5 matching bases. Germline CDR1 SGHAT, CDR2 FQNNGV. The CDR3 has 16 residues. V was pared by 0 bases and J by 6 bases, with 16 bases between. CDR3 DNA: TGTGCCAGCAGCTTAGACTTAGGGTTCGCAGGGGATACGCAGTATTTT. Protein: CASSLDLGFAGDTQYF.

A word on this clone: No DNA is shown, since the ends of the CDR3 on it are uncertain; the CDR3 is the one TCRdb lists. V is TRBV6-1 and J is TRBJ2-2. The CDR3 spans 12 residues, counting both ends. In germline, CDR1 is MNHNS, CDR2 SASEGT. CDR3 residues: CASSFGAGELFF.